This T cell receptor (beta chain) derives from a study of neoadjuvant anti-PD-1 for oral cavity cancer. Study conclusions and caveats: Only a few patients per response group were TCR-analyzed; validation needed.

Details on this clone: Its antigen is undetermined.

Assay: immunoSEQ multiplex PCR; the TCRdb copy retains only in-frame clones and omits some. The sample shows around 65,000 clones, 86% of them seen only once. The CDR3 loop spans 17 amino acids. Losses at the gene ends were 4 bases for V and 7 bases for J; bases not matched to a gene: 17. The V gene's germline CDR1 is SGHKS and CDR2 YYEKEE (reference sequence). The sample's time point: after neoadjuvant nivolumab, at surgical resection. Patients had newly diagnosed, untreated stage II-IVA oral cavity squamous cell carcinoma. The source was PBMCs, collected after nivolumab (anti-PD-1) treatment. This rearrangement joins TRBV5-5 to TRBJ1-2; 9 bases agree with TRBD1. The clonotype was recovered from a person aged 35 to 85 with oral cavity squamous cell carcinoma. CDR3 residues: CASSPTTLNRGPSGYTF. Written as DNA, the CDR3 is TGTGCCAGCAGCCCAACAACCTTAAACAGGGGGCCGTCTGGCTACACCTTC.